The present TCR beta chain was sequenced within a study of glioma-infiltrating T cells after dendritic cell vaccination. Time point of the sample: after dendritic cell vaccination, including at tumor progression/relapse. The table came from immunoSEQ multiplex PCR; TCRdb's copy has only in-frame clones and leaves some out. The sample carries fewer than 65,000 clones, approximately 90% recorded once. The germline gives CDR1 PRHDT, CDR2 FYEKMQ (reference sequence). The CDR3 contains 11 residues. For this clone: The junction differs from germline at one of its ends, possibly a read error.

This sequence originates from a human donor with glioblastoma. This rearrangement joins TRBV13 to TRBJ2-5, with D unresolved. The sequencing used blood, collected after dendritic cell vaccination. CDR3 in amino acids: CASSTREAQYF. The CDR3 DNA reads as TGTGCCAGCAGCACACGAGAGGCCCAGTACTTC.